A selection of T cell receptor beta chains follows, all from one sample in a study of Ad26.COV2.S vaccination and SARS-CoV-2 variants. Libraries were prepared by immunoSEQ multiplex PCR; TCRdb keeps only in-frame clonotypes and omits some of them. This sample carries roughly 390,000 clones, approximately 91% of them seen once, and the ten largest clones take more than 3%. The source material was peripheral blood, sampled in a trial of Ad26.COV2.S vaccine versus placebo. These receptors were collected from a person between 18 and 60 years old who received the Ad26.COV2.S COVID-19 vaccine or a placebo. Each CDR3 is given with its conserved first and last residue. Each record gives: V gene, J gene, CDR3 length, CDR3 protein.

>TRBV7-2|TRBJ1-1|14
CASSLAQGSTEAFF
>TRBV3-1/TRBV3-2|TRBJ2-1|14
CASSLLAGYNEQFF
>TRBV9|TRBJ1-1|16
CASSVSTAGGNTEAFF
>TRBV2|TRBJ2-4|19
CASSVLTSGGAQAKNIQYF
>TRBV10-3|TRBJ2-7|13
CAISSSQGNEQYF
>TRBV11-2|TRBJ2-3|14
CASSAFSVSDTQYF
>TRBV9|TRBJ2-3|16
CASSVEAGGGADTQYF
>TRBV10-3|TRBJ2-3|19
CAISEYGLAGGPPGDTQYF
>TRBV3-1/TRBV3-2|TRBJ2-1|16
CASSQDFLSGASFQFF
>TRBV5-1|TRBJ1-1|14
CASSWGEGYTEAFF
>TRBV10-2|TRBJ2-3|12
CASGRDSDTQYF
>TRBV7-2|TRBJ1-2|16
CASSSPDGYSNYGYTF
>TRBV6-5|TRBJ1-6|13
CASRTTGVSPLHF
>TRBV6-2/TRBV6-3|TRBJ2-7|11
CASSSSRVQYF
>TRBV11-2|TRBJ2-7|15
CASSLGVGSSYEQYF
>TRBV7-6|TRBJ2-7|13
CASSPGLSYEQYF
>TRBV5-1|TRBJ2-7|14
CASNPGLAISEQYF
>TRBV3-1/TRBV3-2|TRBJ1-2|15
CASSQEGTVGYGYTF
>TRBV5-1|TRBJ2-2|14
CASSSVLATGELFF
>TRBV7-2|TRBJ2-3|18
CASSPQLGGSGAGATQYF
>TRBV5-1|TRBJ2-1|15
CASSSGLAEINEQFF
>TRBV6-5|TRBJ2-2|14
CASQVGGAVGELFF
>TRBV4-1|TRBJ1-1|16
CASSQEEGGSGTEAFF
>TRBV7-8|TRBJ1-1|15
CASSFGYGVNTEAFF
>TRBV6-5|TRBJ2-7|14
CARGGRGDSYEQYF
>TRBV24-1|TRBJ1-6|15
CATSDFWSVISPLHF
>TRBV4-2|TRBJ2-2|19
CARKWAGIRWPPPTGELFF
>TRBV11-2|TRBJ2-7|15
CASSFGQGRIDEQYF
>TRBV4-1|TRBJ1-3|16
CASSQELTGAGNTIYF